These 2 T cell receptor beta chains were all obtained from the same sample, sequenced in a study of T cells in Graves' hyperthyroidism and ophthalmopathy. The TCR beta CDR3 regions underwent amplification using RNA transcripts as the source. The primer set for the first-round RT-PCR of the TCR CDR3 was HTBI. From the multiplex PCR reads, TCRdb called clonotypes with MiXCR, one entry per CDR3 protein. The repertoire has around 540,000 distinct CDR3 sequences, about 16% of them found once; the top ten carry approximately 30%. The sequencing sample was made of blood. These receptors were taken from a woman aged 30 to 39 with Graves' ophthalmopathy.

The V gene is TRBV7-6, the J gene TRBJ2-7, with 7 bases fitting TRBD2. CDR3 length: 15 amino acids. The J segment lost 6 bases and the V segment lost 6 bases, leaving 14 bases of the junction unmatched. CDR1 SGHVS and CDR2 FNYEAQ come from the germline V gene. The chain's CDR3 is CASSQRTSLVREQYF. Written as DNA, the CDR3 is TGTGCCAGCAGTCAAAGGACTAGTCTGGTCCGCGAGCAGTACTTC. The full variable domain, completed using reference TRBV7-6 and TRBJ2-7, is GAGVSQSPRYKVTKRGQDVALRCDPISGHVSLYWYRQALGQGPEFLTYFNYEAQQDKSGLPNDRFSAERPEGSISTLTIQRTEQRDSAMYRCASSQRTSLVREQYFGPGTRLTVT.

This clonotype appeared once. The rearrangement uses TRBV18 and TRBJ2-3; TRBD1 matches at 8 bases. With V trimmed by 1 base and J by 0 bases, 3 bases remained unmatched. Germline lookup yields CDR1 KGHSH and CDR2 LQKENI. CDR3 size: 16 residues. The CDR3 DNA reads TGTGCCAGCTCACCACTCGACAGGGGTAGCACAGATACGCAGTATTTT. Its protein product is CASSPLDRGSTDTQYF.